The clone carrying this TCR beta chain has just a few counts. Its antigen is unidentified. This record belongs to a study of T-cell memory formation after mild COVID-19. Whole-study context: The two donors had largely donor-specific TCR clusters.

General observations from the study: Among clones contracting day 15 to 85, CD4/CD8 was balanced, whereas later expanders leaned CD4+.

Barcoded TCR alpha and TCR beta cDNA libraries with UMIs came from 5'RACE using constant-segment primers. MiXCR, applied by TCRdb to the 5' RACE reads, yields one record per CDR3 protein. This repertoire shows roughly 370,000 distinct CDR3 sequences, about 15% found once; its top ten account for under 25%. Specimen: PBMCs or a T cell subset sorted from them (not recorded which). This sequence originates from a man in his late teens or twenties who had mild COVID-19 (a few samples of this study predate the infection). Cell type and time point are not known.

The CDR3 region is CASNQGDRENEKLFF. CDR3 coding DNA: TGTGCCAGCAACCAGGGGGACAGGGAAAATGAAAAACTGTTTTTT. V and J are TRBV7-9 and TRBJ1-4, with TRBD1 matching over 9 bases. Looked up from germline, CDR1 is SEHNR and CDR2 is FQNEAQ (reference sequence). V lost 7 bases, J lost 5 bases, and 8 bases stayed unmatched. This CDR3 contains 15 residues. Drawing the rest from reference TRBV7-9 and TRBJ1-4, the complete variable domain is DTGVSQNPRHKITKRGQNVTFRCDPISEHNRLYWYRQTLGQGPEFLTYFQNEAQLEKSRLLSDRFSAERPKGSFSTLEIQRTEQGDSAMYLCASNQGDRENEKLFFGSGTQLSVL.